Listed here are 2 T cell receptor beta chains from one sample, sequenced in a study of T cells of healthy individuals. TCRdb fed the 5' RACE reads into MiXCR, producing one record per CDR3 protein. The sample contains tens of thousands of distinct CDR3 sequences, roughly 17% of which appear only once. The receptors were gathered from a human donor in good health.

This clonotype was observed at least ten times. This sequence joins TRBV11-2 and TRBJ2-3; TRBD1 or TRBD2 may be the D gene (5 bases each). The CDR3 has 15 residues. Germline V gene sequence: CDR1 SGHAT, CDR2 FQNNGV. The V end was cut by 3 bases, the J end by 3 bases, with 13 bases between. CDR3 region: CASSFQGVGTDTQYF. The CDR3 DNA follows: TGTGCCAGCAGCTTCCAGGGAGTTGGGACAGATACGCAGTATTTT.

This clonotype was detected a few times. The chain links TRBV5-4 to TRBJ2-3; the D gene is possibly TRBD1 (6 bases). V was trimmed by 0 bases and J by 3 bases, leaving 14 bases between them. CDR1 is SGHNT and CDR2 is YYREEE in the germline V gene (reference sequence). This CDR3 contains 16 residues. In DNA, the CDR3 is TGTGCCAGCAGCTTGGATTCGTTGAGGGGGACAGATACGCAGTATTTT. Encoded protein: CASSLDSLRGTDTQYF.